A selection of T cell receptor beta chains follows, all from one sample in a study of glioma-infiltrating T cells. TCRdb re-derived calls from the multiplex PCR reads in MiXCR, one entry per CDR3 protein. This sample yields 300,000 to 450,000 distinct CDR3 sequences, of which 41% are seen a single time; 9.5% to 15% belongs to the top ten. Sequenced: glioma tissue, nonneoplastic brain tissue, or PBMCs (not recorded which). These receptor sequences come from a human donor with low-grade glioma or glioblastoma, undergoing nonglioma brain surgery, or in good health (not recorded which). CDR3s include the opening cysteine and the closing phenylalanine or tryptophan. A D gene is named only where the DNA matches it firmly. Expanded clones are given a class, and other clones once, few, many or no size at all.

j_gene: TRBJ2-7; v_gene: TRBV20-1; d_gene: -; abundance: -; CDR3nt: TGCAGTGCGAGGACCGGATGGCGTCTCCACGAGCAGTACTTC; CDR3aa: CSARTGWRLHEQYF
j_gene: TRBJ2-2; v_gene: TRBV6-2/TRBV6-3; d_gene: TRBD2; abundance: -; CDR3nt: TGTGCCAGCAGTTACGGCGGGAGGGCCCCCGTTGCCGGGGAGCTGTTTTTT; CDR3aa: CASSYGGRAPVAGELFF
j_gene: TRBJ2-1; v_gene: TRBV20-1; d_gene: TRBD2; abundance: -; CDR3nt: TGCAGTGCTAGAGATTGGGCTCCTAGCGGGGTAGACAATGAGCAGTTCTTC; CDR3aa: CSARDWAPSGVDNEQFF
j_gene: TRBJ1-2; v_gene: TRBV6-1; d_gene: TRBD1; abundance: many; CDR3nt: TGTGCCAGCAGCCAAGGACAGGGGTATTATGGCTACACCTTC; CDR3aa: CASSQGQGYYGYTF
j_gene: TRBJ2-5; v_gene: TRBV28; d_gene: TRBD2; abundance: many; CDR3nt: TGTGCCAGCAGGGGACTAGCATTCGAGACCCAGTACTTC; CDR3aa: CASRGLAFETQYF
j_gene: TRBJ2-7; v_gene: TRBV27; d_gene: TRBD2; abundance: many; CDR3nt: TGTGCCAGCAGAAGTACGCGGGGGACTAGCGGGAGAGACGAGCAGTACTTC; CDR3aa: CASRSTRGTSGRDEQYF
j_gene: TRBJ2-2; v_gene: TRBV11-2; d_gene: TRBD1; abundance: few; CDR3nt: TGTGCCAGCAGCTACAGGGGTGCTAGAACCGGGGAGCTGTTTTTT; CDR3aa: CASSYRGARTGELFF
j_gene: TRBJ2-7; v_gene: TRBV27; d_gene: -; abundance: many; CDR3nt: TGTGCCAGCAGCCGGGGCTCCACCTACGAGCAGTACTTC; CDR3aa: CASSRGSTYEQYF
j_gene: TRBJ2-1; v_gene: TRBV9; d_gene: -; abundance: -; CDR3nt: TGTGCCAGCAGCGTAGGAGGGGATGCGGGTGAGCAGTTCTTC; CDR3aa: CASSVGGDAGEQFF
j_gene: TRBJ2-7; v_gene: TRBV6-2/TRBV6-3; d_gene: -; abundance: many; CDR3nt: TGTGCCAGCAGTTACGCAGGCTCCTACGAGCAGTACTTC; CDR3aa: CASSYAGSYEQYF
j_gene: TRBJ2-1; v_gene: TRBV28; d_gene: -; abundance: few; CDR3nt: TGTGCCAGCAGTGGTCGACGGGGCATGCACCAAGGAGGGAGTCAGAATGAGCAGTTCTTC; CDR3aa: CASSGRRGMHQGGSQNEQFF
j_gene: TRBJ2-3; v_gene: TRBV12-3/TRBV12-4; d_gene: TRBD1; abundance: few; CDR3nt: TGTGCCAGCAGTCGAAACGACAGGGGCACAGATACGCAGTATTTT; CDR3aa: CASSRNDRGTDTQYF
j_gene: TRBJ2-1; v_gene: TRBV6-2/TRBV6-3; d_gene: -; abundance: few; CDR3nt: TGTGCCAGCAGTTACCTGGTCCCCTCCTACAATGAGCAGTTCTTC; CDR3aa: CASSYLVPSYNEQFF
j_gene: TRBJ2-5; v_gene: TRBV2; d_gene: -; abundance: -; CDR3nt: TGTGCCAGCAGTGAATTAGTGGGGATAGCGACCCAGTACTTC; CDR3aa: CASSELVGIATQYF
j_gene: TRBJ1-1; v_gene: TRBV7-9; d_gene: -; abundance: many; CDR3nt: TGTGCCAGCAGCTTAATAGGCGACACTGAAGCTTTCTTT; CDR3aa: CASSLIGDTEAFF
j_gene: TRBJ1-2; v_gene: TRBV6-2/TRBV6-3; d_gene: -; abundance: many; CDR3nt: TGTGCCAGCACTCGGCAGGACTATGGCTACACCTTC; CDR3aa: CASTRQDYGYTF
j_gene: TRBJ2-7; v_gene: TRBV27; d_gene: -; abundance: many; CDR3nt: TGTGCCAGCAGTTTAAAAGGCAGCGAGCAGTACTTC; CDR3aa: CASSLKGSEQYF
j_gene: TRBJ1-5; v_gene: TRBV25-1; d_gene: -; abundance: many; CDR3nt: TGTGCCAGCAGTGAATTTGCCCTCAATCAGCCCCAGCATTTT; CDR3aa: CASSEFALNQPQHF
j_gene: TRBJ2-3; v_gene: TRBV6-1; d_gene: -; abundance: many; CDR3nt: TGTGCCAGCAGTGAAGAGGACAGCCCCACAGATACGCAGTATTTT; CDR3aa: CASSEEDSPTDTQYF
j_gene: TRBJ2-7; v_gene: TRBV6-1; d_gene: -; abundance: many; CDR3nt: TGTGCCAGCAGTGAAGAAAGGCAGAGTTTTTACGAGCAGTACTTC; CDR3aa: CASSEERQSFYEQYF
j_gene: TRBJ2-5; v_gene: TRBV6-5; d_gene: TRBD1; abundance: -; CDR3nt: TGTGCCAGCACAAAAGGGACAGGGGGTTATGGGACCCAGTACTTC; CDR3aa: CASTKGTGGYGTQYF
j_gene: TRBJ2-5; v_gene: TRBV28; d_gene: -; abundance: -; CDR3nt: TGTGCCAGCAGTTCTAGGGACTCCCCCCTCCAAGAGACCAAGTACTTC; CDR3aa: CASSSRDSPLQETKYF
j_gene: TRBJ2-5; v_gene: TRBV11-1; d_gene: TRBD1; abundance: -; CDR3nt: TGTGCCAGCAGTTCTACAGGGGAACAAGAGACCCAGTACTTC; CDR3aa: CASSSTGEQETQYF
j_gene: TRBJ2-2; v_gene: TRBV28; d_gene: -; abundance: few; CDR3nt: TGTGCCAGCAACCAACTCAGGGTTTTTGGCACCGGGGAGCTGTTTTTT; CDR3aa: CASNQLRVFGTGELFF
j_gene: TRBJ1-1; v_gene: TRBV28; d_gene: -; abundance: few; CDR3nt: TGTGCCAGCCACCCGGGGGGGGGGGCCGGGAACACTGAAGCTTTCTTT; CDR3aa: CASHPGGGAGNTEAFF
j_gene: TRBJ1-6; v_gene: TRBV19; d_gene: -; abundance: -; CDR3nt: TGTGCCAGTAGTATCGCGAGTACTTCACCCCTCCACTTT; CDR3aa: CASSIASTSPLHF
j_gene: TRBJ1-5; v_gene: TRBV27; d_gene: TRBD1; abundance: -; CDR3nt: TGTGCCAGCTCCAGGACAGGGTGGTCTCAGCCCCAGCATTTT; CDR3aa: CASSRTGWSQPQHF
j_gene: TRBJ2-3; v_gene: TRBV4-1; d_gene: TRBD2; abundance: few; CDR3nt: TGCGCCAGCAGCCTCCGGACTAGCGGGAACCACATGGGGGATACGCAGTATTTT; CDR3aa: CASSLRTSGNHMGDTQYF
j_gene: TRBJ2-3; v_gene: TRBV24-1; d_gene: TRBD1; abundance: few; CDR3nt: TGTGCCACCAGTGATTGGGCCGACAGGGCCGATACGCAGTATTTT; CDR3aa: CATSDWADRADTQYF
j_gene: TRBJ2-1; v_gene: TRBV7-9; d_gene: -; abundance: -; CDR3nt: TGTGCCAGCAGCCCTGACGGTGGCAGAGAGCAGTTCTTC; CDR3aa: CASSPDGGREQFF
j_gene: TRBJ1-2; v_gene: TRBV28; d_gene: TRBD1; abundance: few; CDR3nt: TGTGCCAGCAGACCGGGACAGGGAGCTGGCTACACCTTC; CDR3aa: CASRPGQGAGYTF
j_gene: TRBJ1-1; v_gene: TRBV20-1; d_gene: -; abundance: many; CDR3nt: TGCAGTGCTTGCGCCGCGTACACTGAAGCTTTCTTT; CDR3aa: CSACAAYTEAFF
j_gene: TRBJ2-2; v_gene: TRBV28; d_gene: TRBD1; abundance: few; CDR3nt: TGTGCCAGCCGAAATCCGGGACAGTACACCGGGGAGCTGTTTTTT; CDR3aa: CASRNPGQYTGELFF
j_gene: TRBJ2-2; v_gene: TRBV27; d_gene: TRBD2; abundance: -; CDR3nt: TGTGCCAGCAGTCCAGGCAGGGGACTAGCGGGAGTGTACACCTGGGAGCTGCTTTTT; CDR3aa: CASSPGRGLAGVYTWELLF
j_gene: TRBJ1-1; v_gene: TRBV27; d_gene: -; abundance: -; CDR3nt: TGTGCCAGCAGTTTATCGACAGTCCCCATGAACACTGAAGCTTTCTTT; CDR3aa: CASSLSTVPMNTEAFF
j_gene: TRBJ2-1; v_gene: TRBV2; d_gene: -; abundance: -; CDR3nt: TGTGCCAGCAGTGGTGGCGGGATTGAGCAGTTCTTC; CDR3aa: CASSGGGIEQFF